The 12 T cell receptor beta chains given below trace back to one sample, sequenced in a study of cytomegalovirus exposure and HLA in healthy donors. This table comes from immunoSEQ multiplex PCR, and its TCRdb copy is limited to in-frame clones, with some not included. The repertoire consists of over 250,000 clones, with 65% to 90% occurring once and the leading ten covering around 1%. Material: PBMCs. Source of these receptors: a woman younger than 35 in good health and CMV-seronegative.

CDR3: CASSLSARAGRYEQYF. Here the CDR3 DNA reads TGTGCCAGCAGTTTATCCGCGAGGGCAGGACGCTACGAGCAGTACTTC. The V and J genes are TRBV27 and TRBJ2-7; tentatively, D is TRBD2 (5 bases). Trimming stripped 0 bases from V and 3 bases from J, with 15 bases between. Germline assignment: CDR1 MNHEY and CDR2 SMNVEV (reference sequence). This CDR3 is built from 16 residues.

J is TRBJ2-1 and V is TRBV13; possibly TRBD2 for D (6 bases). Germline CDR1 reads PRHDT; CDR2 reads FYEKMQ (reference sequence). The CDR3 extends over 16 amino acids. V was trimmed by 5 bases and J by 4 bases, leaving 18 bases between them. This CDR3 reads CASSHLRDFLYNEQFF. Written as DNA, the CDR3 is TGTGCCAGCAGCCACCTAAGGGACTTTTTATACAATGAGCAGTTCTTC.

J is TRBJ2-6 and V is TRBV27; TRBD1 agrees at 7 bases. Unmatched junction bases numbered 5, after V lost 5 bases and J lost 4 bases. Germline V gives CDR1 MNHEY, CDR2 SMNVEV (reference sequence). The CDR3 has 15 amino acids. CDR3 loop: CASSVTGAGANVLTF. CDR3 nucleotides: TGTGCCAGCAGTGTTACAGGGGCCGGGGCCAACGTCCTGACTTTC.

The chain couples TRBV9 to TRBJ2-5, with D possibly matching TRBD1 (5 bases). V was pared by 0 bases and J by 2 bases, with 5 bases between. The CDR3 contains 13 residues. Germline V gives CDR1 SGDLS, CDR2 YYNGEE. The CDR3 DNA reads TGTGCCAGCAGCGTAGAGGGGCAAGAGACCCAGTACTTC. This encodes CASSVEGQETQYF.

The chain carries TRBV28 and TRBJ1-5, with no clear D. Trimming cost V 4 bases and J 7 bases, with 5 bases left between them. Germline CDR1 and CDR2: MDHEN and SYDVKM. The CDR3 covers 11 residues. Here the CDR3 reads CASSSQQPQHF. The CDR3 DNA is TGTGCCAGCAGTTCACAGCAGCCCCAGCATTTT.

This rearrangement joins TRBV5-1 to TRBJ2-2; D is undetermined. CDR3 length: 14 residues. Trimming took off 3 bases at V and 8 bases at J, with 14 bases between the two ends. CDR1 SGHRS and CDR2 YFSETQ come from the germline V gene. In DNA form, the CDR3 reads TGCGCCAGCAGCTCCTTAGTACTCGCGGGGGAGCTGTTTTTT. Translating it yields CASSSLVLAGELFF.

The chain couples TRBV6-5 to TRBJ2-7; TRBD2 matches at 7 bases. The trim removed 6 bases at V and 7 bases at J, leaving 9 bases unmatched. Germline V gives CDR1 MNHEY, CDR2 SVGAGI. This CDR3 is built from 13 residues. This chain's CDR3 is CASSRLTGGEQYF. The CDR3 coding sequence is TGTGCCAGCAGCCGATTAACGGGGGGTGAGCAGTACTTC.

The genes are TRBV6-1 and TRBJ1-4; D ambiguous. The V and J ends lost 6 bases and 0 bases respectively, with 8 bases between them. There are 14 residues in the CDR3. From germline, CDR1 is MNHNS and CDR2 SASEGT. CDR3 region: CASRERATNEKLFF. CDR3 DNA: TGTGCCAGCAGGGAACGGGCAACTAATGAAAAACTGTTTTTT.

The rearrangement joins TRBV13 to TRBJ1-4, with a tentative D call TRBD1 (6 bases). Per germline, CDR1 PRHDT and CDR2 FYEKMQ (reference sequence). The length of the CDR3 is 15 residues. The V end was cut by 0 bases, the J end by 12 bases, with 17 bases between. CDR3 nucleotide sequence: TGTGCCAGCAGCTTAGGCCGGGCAGGGGCGACGCAACTGTTTTTT. Protein product: CASSLGRAGATQLFF. The full variable domain, its missing parts supplied by reference TRBV13 and TRBJ1-4, is AAGVIQSPRHLIKEKRETATLKCYPIPRHDTVYWYQQGPGQDPQFLISFYEKMQSDKGSIPDRFSAQQFSDYHSELNMSSLELGDSALYFCASSLGRAGATQLFFGSGTQLSVL.

The chain uses TRBV5-1 and TRBJ2-7, with 7 nucleotides matching TRBD2. The CDR3 covers 17 residues. Germline loops: CDR1 SGHRS, CDR2 YFSETQ. V gave up 0 bases and J gave up 4 bases; unmatched junction bases: 13. In DNA, the CDR3 is TGCGCCAGCAGCTTGGAGGGTTGGCGGGAGTCTGTGTACGAGCAGTACTTC. Amino acids: CASSLEGWRESVYEQYF.

This chain joins TRBV2 and TRBJ2-7; maybe TRBD1 (5 bases). This CDR3 contains 14 residues. CDR1 and CDR2 (germline): SNHLY, FYNNEI. V was clipped by 6 bases and J by 2 bases, with 14 bases between them. The CDR3, as DNA: TGTGCCAGCAGCCCAAGGGGTGACCCCTACGAGCAGTACTTC. Translated: CASSPRGDPYEQYF.

The chain couples TRBV27 to TRBJ1-3; TRBD1 is a possible D gene (6 bases). V lost 6 bases and J lost 0, with 12 bases in between. The CDR3 contains 15 residues. The germline CDR1 and CDR2 sequences are MNHEY and SMNVEV (reference sequence). CDR3 residues: CASSSDRSSGNTIYF. Written as DNA, the CDR3 is TGTGCCAGCAGCTCGGACAGAAGCTCTGGAAACACCATATATTTT.